The rows below give T cell receptor beta chains drawn from one sample of a study of cytomegalovirus exposure and HLA in healthy donors. Some clones are missing from TCRdb's copy, which holds only in-frame ones; the method was immunoSEQ multiplex PCR. Of 150,000 to 200,000 clones listed, roughly nine tenths were seen once; the top ten hold 1% to 1.4%. The sequenced sample was PBMCs. The receptors here all came from a boy aged 2 to 9 in good health and CMV-seronegative. Each CDR3 is given with its conserved first and last residue. D genes are given only for firm matches. Clone size appears in some rows only: once, few, many, or a class for an expanded clone.

- | - | TRBJ1-1 | TRBV14 | TGTGCCAGCAGCCACCGATTAAAAACAGGGCCCAACACTGAAGCTTTCTTT | CASSHRLKTGPNTEAFF
TRBD2 | - | TRBJ2-5 | TRBV5-1 | TGCGCCAGCAGCACGCTCTGGGGGGGAGACCAAGAGACCCAGTACTTC | CASSTLWGGDQETQYF
- | - | TRBJ2-4 | TRBV5-1 | TGCGCCAGCAGCCTCACTAGACTAGGCAACATTCAGTACTTC | CASSLTRLGNIQYF
TRBD2 | - | TRBJ2-1 | TRBV11-1 | TGTGCCAGCAGCTTATCGGCGACTAGCGGGAGGTTGATGCATGAGCAGTTCTTC | CASSLSATSGRLMHEQFF
- | - | TRBJ1-5 | TRBV27 | TGTGCCAGCAGCCAACTAAATCAGCCCCAGCATTTT | CASSQLNQPQHF
TRBD2 | - | TRBJ2-1 | TRBV7-9 | TGTGCCAGCAGCTTACTCCTAGCGGCCAATGAGCAGTTCTTC | CASSLLLAANEQFF
- | - | TRBJ2-6 | TRBV5-8 | TGTGCCAGCAGCCTGCCTCAAACAGAGCCTGGGGCCAACGTCCTGACTTTC | CASSLPQTEPGANVLTF
- | once | TRBJ1-3 | TRBV28 | TGTGCCAGCAGTTTATCGGTCCCAGGAAACACCATATATTTT | CASSLSVPGNTIYF
TRBD2 | - | TRBJ2-7 | TRBV5-4 | TGTGCCAGCAGCTTGGGATCTATACTAGCGGGAGGGCCCTACGAGCAGTACTTC | CASSLGSILAGGPYEQYF
- | - | TRBJ2-2 | TRBV27 | TGTGCCAGCAGTTCAAGGGGTTTCTACACCGGGGAGCTGTTTTTT | CASSSRGFYTGELFF
TRBD1 | - | TRBJ1-6 | TRBV19 | TGTGCCAGTACAACCCAAGGGGGACAGGAGAATTCACCCCTCCACTTT | CASTTQGGQENSPLHF
- | - | TRBJ2-1 | TRBV30 | TGTGCTCAGGGCGAGCAGTTCTTC | CAQGEQFF
- | - | TRBJ2-3 | TRBV10-3 | TGTGCCATCAGTGGCGGGATTTCTGCAGATACGCAGTATTTT | CAISGGISADTQYF
- | - | TRBJ2-7 | TRBV21-1 | TGTGCCAGCAGCAAAGACAGGGTGGGGTACGAGCAGTACTTC | CASSKDRVGYEQYF
TRBD1 | - | TRBJ1-4 | TRBV27 | TGTGCCAGCAGTTCAATCGGGACAGGGCGTGAAAAACTGTTTTTT | CASSSIGTGREKLFF
- | - | TRBJ1-5 | TRBV27 | TGTGCCAGCAGGACTGCAGGGAACAGCAATCAGCCCCAGCATTTT | CASRTAGNSNQPQHF
- | - | TRBJ2-7 | TRBV27 | TGTGCCAGCAGTTTACGGGGATACGAGCAGTACTTC | CASSLRGYEQYF
TRBD2 | - | TRBJ2-7 | TRBV27 | TGTGCCAGCAGCCGCGTGGGGGGAAGCGGGGCCTACGAGCAGTACTTC | CASSRVGGSGAYEQYF